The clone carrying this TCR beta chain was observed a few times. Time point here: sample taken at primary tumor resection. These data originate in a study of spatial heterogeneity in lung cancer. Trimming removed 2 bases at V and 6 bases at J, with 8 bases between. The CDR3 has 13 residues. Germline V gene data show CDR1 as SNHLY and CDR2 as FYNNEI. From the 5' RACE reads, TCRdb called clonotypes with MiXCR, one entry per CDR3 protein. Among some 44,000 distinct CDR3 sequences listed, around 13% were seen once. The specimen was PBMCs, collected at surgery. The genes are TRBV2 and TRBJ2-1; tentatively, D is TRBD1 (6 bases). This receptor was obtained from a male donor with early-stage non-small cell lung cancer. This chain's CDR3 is CASSEQQGNEQFF. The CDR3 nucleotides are TGTGCCAGCAGTGAACAACAGGGCAATGAGCAGTTCTTC.